The present T cell receptor beta chain was sequenced within a study of blood T cells in healthy people across ages. Study findings and constraints: Naive CD4+ cell counts and diversity both ran higher in long-lived than in aged donors. CMV status of donors was unknown, possibly confounding expanded clonotype changes. Roughly linearly, TCR beta diversity per million T cells fell as age increased.

Every sample yielded at least 6.5 million isolated PBMCs. This clonotype appeared a few times. Its specificity is not known. For the second PCR, which ran for roughly 6 to 12 cycles, a sample-barcoded 5' primer and a J-beta primer mix were used. Via MiXCR, TCRdb re-called the 5' RACE reads, giving one row per CDR3 protein. The sample has about 1.6 million distinct CDR3 sequences; around 35% are singletons. The CDR3 length is 16 residues. CDR1 is SGHAT, CDR2 FQNNGV, per germline. Trimming cost V 2 bases and J 4 bases, with 17 bases left between them. The chain employs TRBV11-2 and TRBJ1-2, with unresolved D. The sample consisted of blood. The TCR comes from a woman under 40 in good health. The CDR3 sequence: CASSLTIVPEPYGYTF. CDR3 in DNA: TGTGCCAGCAGCTTAACGATAGTCCCTGAACCCTATGGCTACACCTTC.